These 22 T cell receptor beta chains were all obtained from the same sample, sequenced in a study of shared clonotypes between healthy human individuals. Data came from immunoSEQ multiplex PCR; TCRdb stores just in-frame clones and leaves some out. The top ten hold under 2% of the sample, which has over 700,000 clones, around 77% seen once. The sample was memory CD4+ T cells sorted from blood. Subset defined: CD45RA-negative fraction. All receptors derive from a woman under 40 in good health.

The chain joins TRBV7-2 to TRBJ1-1; maybe TRBD1 (5 bases). V was clipped by 7 bases and J by 5 bases, with 17 bases between them. This CDR3 has 14 amino acids. The germline V gene has CDR1 SGHTA and CDR2 FQGNSA. CDR3: CASKGWAGETEAFF. CDR3 in DNA: TGTGCCAGCAAGGGGTGGGCTGGGGAAACTGAAGCTTTCTTT.

The V call is TRBV18, the J call TRBJ2-5; a possible D gene is TRBD1 (6 bases). The CDR3 is 16 residues long. Germline CDR1 is KGHSH and CDR2 is LQKENI. Between the trimmed V and J ends, which lost 1 base and 2 bases, there was a span of 14 bases. Written as DNA, the CDR3 is TGTGCCAGCTCACCACTCCCCCGACAGGAACAAGAGACCCAGTACTTC. Translation gives CASSPLPRQEQETQYF.

The J gene is TRBJ2-7, the V gene TRBV30; D possibly uses TRBD1 or TRBD2 (7 bases each). The CDR3 length is 15 residues. Germline CDR1 reads GTSNPN; CDR2 reads SVGIG (reference sequence). Between the trimmed V and J ends, which lost 5 bases and 0 bases, there was a span of 17 bases. The CDR3 protein is CAWEATGRDSYEQYF. The CDR3 DNA reads as TGTGCCTGGGAAGCGACAGGGAGGGACTCCTACGAGCAGTACTTC.

The V and J genes are TRBV5-4 and TRBJ2-2, with D hard to call. The CDR3 is made up of 13 amino acids. Trimming took off 0 bases at V and 7 bases at J, with 7 bases between the two ends. CDR1 is SGHNT and CDR2 is YYREEE in the germline V gene (reference sequence). CDR3: CASSLVSGGELFF. CDR3 nucleotide sequence: TGTGCCAGCAGCTTGGTCTCTGGCGGGGAGCTGTTTTTT.

The V call is TRBV19, the J call TRBJ2-1, with 11 bases aligning to TRBD2. The CDR3 runs to 16 residues. The V and J ends lost 1 base and 7 bases, in that order; junction bases with no gene match: 6. In germline, CDR1 is LNHDA, CDR2 SQIVND (reference sequence). The CDR3 sequence: CASSIVVSGRANEQFF. CDR3 DNA: TGTGCCAGTAGTATAGTGGTTAGCGGGAGGGCTAATGAGCAGTTCTTC.

V and J are TRBV7-2 and TRBJ1-3; TRBD1 matches 9 bases. The CDR3 is 14 residues long. The germline gives CDR1 SGHTA, CDR2 FQGNSA. J was trimmed by 4 bases and V by 5 bases; bases with no gene match: 3. The CDR3 sequence is CASSAQGAGNTIYF. CDR3 bases: TGTGCCAGCAGCGCACAGGGGGCCGGAAACACCATATATTTT.

About this clone itself: This may arise from a read error, as a much more abundant clone is one base away. Additional DNA sequences in this sample encode the identical CDR3. The gene calls are TRBV4-2 and TRBJ2-5, with 7 bases lining up with TRBD1. The CDR3 spans 13 residues. V shed 4 bases, J shed 1 base, and the junction held 0 bases outside the gene matches. Germline assignment: CDR1 LGHNA and CDR2 YNFKEQ. The CDR3 DNA follows: TGTGCCAGCAGCCGGGACAGCCAAGAGACCCAGTACTTC. This codes for CASSRDSQETQYF.

This sequence joins TRBV11-2 and TRBJ2-3, with 9 nucleotides matching TRBD1. Trimming cost V 5 bases and J 1 base; bases outside gene matches: 7. Germline V gives CDR1 SGHAT, CDR2 FQNNGV. This CDR3 comprises 16 residues. As DNA, the CDR3 is TGTGCCAGCAGCGCCACCTGGGACAGGGGCACAGATACGCAGTATTTT. Protein sequence: CASSATWDRGTDTQYF.

This chain connects TRBV5-6 to TRBJ2-1; 9 nucleotides match TRBD1. V lost 4 bases, J lost 0 bases, and 5 bases stayed unmatched. The germline gives CDR1 SGHDT, CDR2 YYEEEE. The CDR3 runs to 16 residues. In DNA, the CDR3 is TGTGCCAGCAGCCCCACGGGACAGGGCTCCTACAATGAGCAGTTCTTC. This encodes CASSPTGQGSYNEQFF.

Only one count was recorded for this clone. V gene TRBV6-5 combines with J gene TRBJ2-7; TRBD2 is a possible D gene (5 bases). The CDR3 spans 15 residues. The V end was cut by 0 bases, the J end by 7 bases, with 16 bases between. From germline, CDR1 is MNHEY and CDR2 SVGAGI. The CDR3, as DNA: TGTGCCAGCAGTTACTCGTTAGCTAGCCTAAGAGAGCAGTACTTC. The encoded protein is CASSYSLASLREQYF.

There are a few counts of this clone. The rearrangement links TRBV4-2 to TRBJ2-1; D is unclear. The V end was cut by 2 bases, the J end by 4 bases, with 9 bases between. This CDR3 comprises 14 residues. The germline V gene has CDR1 LGHNA and CDR2 YNFKEQ. CDR3 loop: CASSQIVGYNEQFF. As DNA, the CDR3 is TGTGCCAGCAGCCAAATCGTAGGGTACAATGAGCAGTTCTTC.

The rearrangement uses TRBV6-1 and TRBJ2-2, with 7 bases that match TRBD2. This CDR3 contains 15 residues. The germline CDR1 and CDR2 sequences are MNHNS and SASEGT. The V gene end was trimmed by 2 bases and the J gene end by 5 bases; junction bases not matched to a gene: 5. CDR3 sequence: CASSERAGVTGELFF. Written as DNA, the CDR3 is TGTGCCAGCAGTGAAAGGGCGGGAGTGACCGGGGAGCTGTTTTTT.

The J gene is TRBJ2-2, the V gene TRBV2; TRBD1 is a possible D gene (6 bases). The CDR3 has 14 residues. V was clipped by 5 bases and J by 7 bases, with 14 bases between them. The germline V gene encodes CDR1 SNHLY and CDR2 FYNNEI. The CDR3 protein is CASSPQGYGGELFF. The CDR3 nucleotides are TGTGCCAGCAGTCCTCAGGGGTATGGCGGGGAGCTGTTTTTT.

The CDR3 bases are TGTGCCAGCAGCCAAGATGGTGTGCTAGCGGATTCCTACGAGCAGTACTTC. Encoded protein: CASSQDGVLADSYEQYF. The V and J genes are TRBV4-2 and TRBJ2-7; 7 bases map to TRBD2. V shed 0 bases and J 1 base; nucleotides not matched to a gene: 9. The germline V gene has CDR1 LGHNA and CDR2 YNFKEQ. The CDR3 runs 17 residues.

This rearrangement joins TRBV7-9 to TRBJ2-1; 8 nucleotides match TRBD1. The junction had 6 bases not matched to a gene; V was cut back by 7 bases and J by 7 bases. Germline loops: CDR1 SEHNR, CDR2 FQNEAQ (reference sequence). The CDR3 contains 13 residues. The DNA for the CDR3 is TGTGCCAGCACCCGGACAGGGCGGAATGAGCAGTTCTTC. It encodes CASTRTGRNEQFF.

This clone was seen a few times. The chain couples TRBV6-5 to TRBJ2-5; the D is unclear. The CDR3 covers 12 residues. Germline V gives CDR1 MNHEY, CDR2 SVGAGI. Deletions cut 4 bases from V and 5 bases from J, with 8 bases between. CDR3 DNA sequence: TGTGCCAGCAGTTCGGTCCTGGAGACCCAGTACTTC. It is translated as CASSSVLETQYF.

As regards this clone: The identical CDR3 is also encoded by other nucleotide sequences in the sample. This chain uses TRBV6-5 with TRBJ1-2; tentatively, D is TRBD1 (5 bases). This CDR3 is 11 amino acids long. Trimming shortened V by 9 bases and J by 2 bases, and 7 bases separated the two germline ends. Germline CDR1 is MNHEY and CDR2 is SVGAGI. The CDR3 here is CASGGNYGYTF. The CDR3 DNA reads TGTGCCAGTGGGGGGAACTATGGCTACACCTTC.

This sequence joins TRBV21-1 and TRBJ2-1; TRBD2 is the table's D call and was not checked against the DNA. TRBV21-1 is noted as a pseudogene. The CDR3 loop spans 15 amino acids. Here the CDR3 DNA reads TGTGCCAGCAGCAAAGTGGCTAGCGCGGGCAATGAGCAGTTCTTC. Its protein product is CASSKVASAGNEQFF.

To note about this clone: Different DNA sequences within this sample yield the same CDR3. This sequence joins TRBV6-5 and TRBJ1-2; no clear D. CDR1 MNHEY and CDR2 SVGAGI come from the germline V gene. The CDR3 runs 13 residues. Trimming shortened V by 5 bases and J by 4 bases, and 11 bases separated the two germline ends. The CDR3 is CASSPTGSYGYTF. CDR3 nucleotides: TGTGCCAGCAGTCCGACGGGCTCCTATGGCTACACCTTC.

The chain combines TRBV5-4 with TRBJ2-3, with 7 bases aligning to TRBD1. The CDR3 is 15 residues long. The V segment lost 4 bases and the J segment 5 bases; nucleotides outside the gene matches: 10. Germline CDR1 is SGHNT and CDR2 is YYREEE (reference sequence). The CDR3 loop reads CASSRPQGEKDTQYF. The CDR3 DNA reads as TGTGCCAGCAGCAGACCGCAGGGGGAGAAAGATACGCAGTATTTT. The whole variable domain, filled in from reference TRBV5-4 and TRBJ2-3, reads ETGVTQSPTHLIKTRGQQVTLRCSSQSGHNTVSWYQQALGQGPQFIFQYYREEENGRGNFPPRFSGLQFPNYSSELNVNALELDDSALYLCASSRPQGEKDTQYFGPGTRLTVL.

This chain uses TRBV13 with TRBJ2-5; no definite D call. This CDR3 spans 14 amino acids. The V gene lost 2 bases and the J gene lost 4 bases, with 11 bases spanning the gap. The germline V gene encodes CDR1 PRHDT and CDR2 FYEKMQ (reference sequence). In DNA form, the CDR3 reads TGTGCCAGCAGCTTAAAGCGACAACTAGAGACCCAGTACTTC. This encodes CASSLKRQLETQYF.

The chain employs TRBV2 and TRBJ2-3; maybe TRBD2 (5 bases). Germline CDR1 reads SNHLY; CDR2 reads FYNNEI. Trimming took 2 bases from V and 4 from J, leaving 13 bases between them. The CDR3 runs to 15 residues. This CDR3 is CASSENGVGSDTQYF. The CDR3 DNA is TGTGCCAGCAGTGAAAACGGGGTCGGCTCAGATACGCAGTATTTT. Complete variable domain (other parts from reference TRBV2 and TRBJ2-3): EPEVTQTPSHQVTQMGQEVILRCVPISNHLYFYWYRQILGQKVEFLVSFYNNEISEKSEIFDDQFSVERPDGSNFTLKIRSTKLEDSAMYFCASSENGVGSDTQYFGPGTRLTVL.